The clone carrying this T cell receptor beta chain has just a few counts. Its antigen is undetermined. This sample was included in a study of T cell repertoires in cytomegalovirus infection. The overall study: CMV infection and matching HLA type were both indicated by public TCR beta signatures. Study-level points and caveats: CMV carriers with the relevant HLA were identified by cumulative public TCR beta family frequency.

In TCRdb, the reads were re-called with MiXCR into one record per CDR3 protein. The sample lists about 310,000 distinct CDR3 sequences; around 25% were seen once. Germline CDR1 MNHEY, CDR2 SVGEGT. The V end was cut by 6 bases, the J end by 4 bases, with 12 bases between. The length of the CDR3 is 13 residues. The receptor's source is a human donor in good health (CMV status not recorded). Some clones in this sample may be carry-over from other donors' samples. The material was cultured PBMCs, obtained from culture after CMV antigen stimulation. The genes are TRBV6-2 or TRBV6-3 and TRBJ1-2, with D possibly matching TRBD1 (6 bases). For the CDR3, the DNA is TGTGCCAGCAGCGCTACAGGGACCTATGGCTACACCTTC. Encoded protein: CASSATGTYGYTF.